The clone carrying this TCR beta chain was found many times. No antigen is known for it. TCRdb re-derived calls from the multiplex PCR reads in MiXCR, one entry per CDR3 protein. The sample holds 70,000 to 95,000 distinct CDR3 sequences; roughly 19% are singletons and the top ten take around 2.4%. The sample originates from a study of breast tumors, draining lymph nodes, adjacent tissues. General study findings and limits: Most tumor T cells seemingly derive from lymph node, then expand in tumor.

CDR1 DFQATT and CDR2 SNEGSKA come from the germline V gene (reference sequence). With 3 bases removed from V and 4 bases from J, the gap between germline ends came to 19 bases. CDR3 length equals 16 residues. Samples came from axillary lymph nodes draining the breast cancer. The sequencing input was axillary lymph node tissue. The clonotype comes from a female donor with breast cancer. Some clones in this sample may be carry-over from other donors' samples. V is TRBV20-1 and J is TRBJ2-1; D is undetermined. CDR3 DNA: TGCAGTGCTAGTAATTCGGCTCTGCCATCTTACAATGAGCAGTTCTTC. It encodes CSASNSALPSYNEQFF.